This TCR beta chain emerged from a study of blood T cell repertoires in COVID-19. Clones were read by immunoSEQ multiplex PCR, and TCRdb kept only the in-frame ones, dropping some. The sample consists of a few hundred thousand clones, about 88% of them appearing once. CDR3 length: 13 residues. J lost 5 bases, V lost 1 base, and 1 base had no gene match. Per the germline V gene, CDR1 is SGHTA and CDR2 is FQGNSA. Comment on this clone: The sample has other DNA sequences that encode this CDR3 too.

Seattle researchers signed up patients amid active infection and tracked them longitudinally. The sequence derives from a woman between 50 and 59 years old with COVID-19, enrolled during active disease. This chain joins TRBV7-2 and TRBJ1-1; 7 bases line up with TRBD1. The sequenced sample was peripheral blood. CDR3 sequence: CASSLDRGTEAFF. CDR3 coding DNA: TGTGCCAGCAGCTTAGACAGGGGTACTGAAGCTTTCTTT.